This is a list of T cell receptor beta chains from one sample in a study of control samples from healthy donors and cancer patients. Sequencing was performed with immunoSEQ multiplex PCR; in TCRdb, only in-frame clones are kept and a portion is missing. This repertoire shows about 100,000 clones, around four fifths found once; its top ten account for around a fifth. Sequencing was done on a sample of blood. The receptors derive from a man younger than 40 in good health. Both conserved end residues are part of each CDR3. D genes are given only for firm matches. Clone size is given for some rows only: seen once, a few or many times, or a class if the clone is expanded.

abundance	v_gene	j_gene	d_gene	CDR3nt	CDR3aa
NA	TRBV4-1	TRBJ2-1	NA	TGCGCCAGCAGCCAAGGTCCAGTTTACAATGAGCAGTTCTTC	CASSQGPVYNEQFF
NA	TRBV29-1	TRBJ1-5	NA	TGCAGCGTTGCTAGGGACGTTGGTCAGCCCCAGCATTTT	CSVARDVGQPQHF
NA	TRBV30	TRBJ1-3	NA	TGTGCCTGGAGTGTAGGAAGGGGAAACACCATATATTTT	CAWSVGRGNTIYF
once	TRBV30	TRBJ1-6	NA	TGTGCCTGGAGTGTAGGAGCAGGCAGGAATTCACCCCTCCACTTT	CAWSVGAGRNSPLHF
few	TRBV7-8	TRBJ2-7	TRBD2	TGTGCCAGCAGCTTGGGACTAGCGGGGGGGAGCTCCTACGAGCAGTACTTC	CASSLGLAGGSSYEQYF
NA	TRBV7-9	TRBJ1-4	NA	TGTGCCAGCAGCTTAGAAGGGAATGAAAAACTGTTTTTT	CASSLEGNEKLFF
NA	TRBV5-6	TRBJ2-3	NA	TGTGCCAGCAGCTGGGGAAGCACAGATACGCAGTATTTT	CASSWGSTDTQYF
NA	TRBV6-6	TRBJ2-7	TRBD2	TGTGCCAGCAGTTATACGGCGGGGGGCCCCTACGAGCAGTACTTC	CASSYTAGGPYEQYF
NA	TRBV7-3	TRBJ1-1	TRBD1	TGTGCCAGCAGCGAAGGGGGCGCAGGCACTGAAGCTTTCTTT	CASSEGGAGTEAFF
once	TRBV7-3	TRBJ2-3	NA	TGTGCCAGCAGCTTAATGTTCACAGATACGCAGTATTTT	CASSLMFTDTQYF
NA	TRBV19	TRBJ2-5	NA	TGTGCCAGTAGTATAGCAGCGCAAAAGACCCAGTACTTC	CASSIAAQKTQYF
NA	TRBV12-3/TRBV12-4	TRBJ2-7	TRBD1	TGTGCCAGCAGTTTGTACAGGGGATACGAGCAGTACTTC	CASSLYRGYEQYF
NA	TRBV15	TRBJ2-2	TRBD1	TGTGCCACCAGGAGAGAAGACAGGGGGCGAGCCGGGGAGCTGTTTTTT	CATRREDRGRAGELFF
once	TRBV6-6	TRBJ1-6	TRBD1	TGTGCCAGCAGCCGGGACAGAGGAGATAATTCACCCCTCCACTTT	CASSRDRGDNSPLHF
NA	TRBV9	TRBJ2-3	TRBD2	TGTGCCAGCAGCGTAGCCGTTAGCGGGAGCACAGATACGCAGTATTTT	CASSVAVSGSTDTQYF
once	TRBV13	TRBJ1-1	NA	TGTGCCAGCAGCTTAAAAGGAGGCACTGAAGCTTTCTTT	CASSLKGGTEAFF
NA	TRBV27	TRBJ2-7	NA	TGTGCCAGCAGTTTATATTTCCGGGACACCGGATACGAGCAGTACTTC	CASSLYFRDTGYEQYF
NA	TRBV24-1	TRBJ1-3	NA	TGTGCCACCAGTGATGAAGGCAGGGGATACCACTCTGGAAACACCATATATTTT	CATSDEGRGYHSGNTIYF
NA	TRBV27	TRBJ1-4	NA	TGTGCCAGCAGTTTTCAAGATAATGAAAAACTGTTTTTT	CASSFQDNEKLFF
NA	TRBV7-2	TRBJ2-7	TRBD2	TGTGCCAGTAGCGGGGGTCGGGCCTACGAGCAGTACTTC	CASSGGRAYEQYF
NA	TRBV19	TRBJ2-6	NA	TGTGCCAGTAGTTCCGTCGCGGGGGCCAACGTCCTGACTTTC	CASSSVAGANVLTF
few	TRBV6-6	TRBJ1-1	NA	TGTGCCAGCAGTCCCAGGGTGAACACTGAAGCTTTCTTT	CASSPRVNTEAFF
once	TRBV7-2	TRBJ2-1	NA	TGTGCCAGCAGCTCCGGGGCAACCTACAATGAGCAGTTCTTC	CASSSGATYNEQFF
NA	TRBV7-2	TRBJ2-7	TRBD1	TGTGCCAGCAGCTCCACGACAGACAGGGGGTACGAGCAGTACTTC	CASSSTTDRGYEQYF
NA	TRBV4-1	TRBJ2-3	TRBD2	TGCGCCAGCAGCCCCTCGACTAGCGGGGGTGGGGATACGCAGTATTTT	CASSPSTSGGGDTQYF
once	TRBV30	TRBJ2-3	NA	TGTGCCTGGAGCCAAGAGGGATATCATCATACGCAGTATTTT	CAWSQEGYHHTQYF
NA	TRBV2	TRBJ2-1	TRBD1	TGTGCCAGCGGACAGTGGGGACAGGGAAAGCATGAGCAGTTCTTC	CASGQWGQGKHEQFF
NA	TRBV29-1	TRBJ2-1	NA	TGCAGCGTTCTGGCTCTAGCGAAGCATGAGCAGTTCTTC	CSVLALAKHEQFF
few	TRBV5-1	TRBJ1-1	TRBD1	TGCGCCAGCAGCTTACAGGGGGCAGACACTGAAGCTTTCTTT	CASSLQGADTEAFF
NA	TRBV6-5	TRBJ2-3	TRBD2	TGTGCCAGCACCGATAAAGGGAGGGGTCGATATACGCAGTATTTT	CASTDKGRGRYTQYF
NA	TRBV6-5	TRBJ2-7	NA	TGTGCCACCTCCCGGGGACAAGTCTACGAGCAGTACTTC	CATSRGQVYEQYF
NA	TRBV5-6	TRBJ2-6	NA	TGTGCCAGCAGCTTGGTACGTATGGCTGGGGCCAACGTCCTGACTTTC	CASSLVRMAGANVLTF
NA	TRBV6-4	TRBJ1-1	TRBD1	TGTGCCAGCAGCGATGGGACAGGGGGAAACACTGAAGCTTTCTTT	CASSDGTGGNTEAFF
once	TRBV6-6	TRBJ2-1	TRBD1	TGTGCCAGCAGTCGGGACAGCCTATATGAGCAGTTCTTC	CASSRDSLYEQFF
NA	TRBV6-5	TRBJ1-5	TRBD1	TGTGCCAGCAGCCGCGGACAGGGCAATCAGCCCCAGCATTTT	CASSRGQGNQPQHF
few	TRBV2	TRBJ2-1	NA	TGTGCCAGCAGAAGAGTGACATCCTACAATGAGCAGTTCTTC	CASRRVTSYNEQFF
few	TRBV6-1	TRBJ1-4	NA	TGTGCCAGCAGTGAACGGGCAACTAATGAAAAACTGTTTTTT	CASSERATNEKLFF
NA	TRBV6-6	TRBJ2-7	NA	TGTGCCAGCAGATCTCAACGGGGGCCCTACGAGCAGTACTTC	CASRSQRGPYEQYF
NA	TRBV12-5	TRBJ1-6	NA	TGTGCTAGTGGTGGGGGGGTGTTCTATAATTCACCCCTCCACTTT	CASGGGVFYNSPLHF
NA	TRBV27	TRBJ2-7	TRBD1	TGTGCCAGCAGTTTGACCCGGACAGGCGAGCAGTACTTC	CASSLTRTGEQYF
NA	TRBV6-5	TRBJ1-1	NA	TGTGCCAGCAGTTACGGGCTAATGAACACTGAAGCTTTCTTT	CASSYGLMNTEAFF